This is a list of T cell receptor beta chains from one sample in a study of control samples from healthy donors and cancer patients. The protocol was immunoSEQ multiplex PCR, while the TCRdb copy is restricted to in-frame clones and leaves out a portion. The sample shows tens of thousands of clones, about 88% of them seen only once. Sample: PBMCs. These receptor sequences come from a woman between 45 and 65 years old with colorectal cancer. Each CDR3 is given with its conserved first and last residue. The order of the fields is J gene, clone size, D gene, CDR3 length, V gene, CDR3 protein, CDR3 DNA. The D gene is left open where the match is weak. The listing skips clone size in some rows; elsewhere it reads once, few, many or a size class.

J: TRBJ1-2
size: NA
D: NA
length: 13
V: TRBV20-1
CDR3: CSASSGIGYGYTF
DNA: TGCAGTGCTAGTTCTGGGATTGGCTATGGCTACACCTTC

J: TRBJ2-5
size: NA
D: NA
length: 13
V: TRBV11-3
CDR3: CASSFGVRETQYF
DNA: TGTGCCAGCAGCTTCGGAGTCCGAGAGACCCAGTACTTC

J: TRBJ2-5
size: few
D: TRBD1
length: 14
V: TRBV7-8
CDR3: CASSPVTGTETQYF
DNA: TGTGCCAGCAGCCCCGTGACAGGGACAGAGACCCAGTACTTC

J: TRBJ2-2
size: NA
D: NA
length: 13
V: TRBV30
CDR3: CAWSVGGAGELFF
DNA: TGTGCCTGGAGTGTAGGTGGAGCCGGGGAGCTGTTTTTT

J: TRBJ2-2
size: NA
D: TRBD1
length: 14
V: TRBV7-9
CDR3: CASSTGTGDGELFF
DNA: TGTGCCAGCAGCACCGGGACAGGGGACGGGGAGCTGTTTTTT

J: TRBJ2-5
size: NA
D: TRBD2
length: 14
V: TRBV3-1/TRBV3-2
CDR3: CASSPGLAQETQYF
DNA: TGTGCCAGCAGCCCGGGACTAGCGCAAGAGACCCAGTACTTC

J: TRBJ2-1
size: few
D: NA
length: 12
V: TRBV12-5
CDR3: CASGLGQTEQFF
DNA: TGTGCTAGTGGTTTAGGACAGACTGAGCAGTTCTTC

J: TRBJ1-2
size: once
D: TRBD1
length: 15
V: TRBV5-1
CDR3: CASSSGQVDLYGYTF
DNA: TGCGCCAGCAGCTCCGGACAGGTTGACTTATATGGCTACACCTTC

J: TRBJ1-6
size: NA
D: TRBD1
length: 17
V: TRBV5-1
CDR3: CASRTGQGSIYNSPLHF
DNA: TGCGCCAGCAGAACCGGACAGGGGTCCATCTATAATTCACCCCTCCACTTT

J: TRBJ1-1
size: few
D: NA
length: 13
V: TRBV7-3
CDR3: CASRRTENTEAFF
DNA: TGTGCCAGCAGGCGGACAGAGAACACTGAAGCTTTCTTT

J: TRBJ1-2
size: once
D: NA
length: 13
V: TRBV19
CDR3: CATGIGQNYGYTF
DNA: TGTGCCACCGGAATTGGACAGAACTATGGCTACACCTTC

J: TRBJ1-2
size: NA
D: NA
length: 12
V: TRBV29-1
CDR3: CSVEQGNYGYTF
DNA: TGCAGCGTTGAACAGGGCAACTATGGCTACACCTTC

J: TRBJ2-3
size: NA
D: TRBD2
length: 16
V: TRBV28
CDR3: CASSPGLAGYTDTQYF
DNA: TGTGCCAGCAGTCCTGGACTAGCGGGGTACACAGATACGCAGTATTTT

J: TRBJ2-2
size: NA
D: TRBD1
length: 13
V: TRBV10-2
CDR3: CASGTANTGELFF
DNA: TGCGCCAGCGGGACAGCGAACACCGGGGAGCTGTTTTTT

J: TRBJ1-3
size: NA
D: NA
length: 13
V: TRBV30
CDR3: CAWDSSSGNTIYF
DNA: TGTGCCTGGGACAGCAGCTCTGGAAACACCATATATTTT

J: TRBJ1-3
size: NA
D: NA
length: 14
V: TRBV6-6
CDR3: CASGRSQPGNTIYF
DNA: TGTGCCAGCGGGCGTTCGCAACCAGGAAACACCATATATTTT

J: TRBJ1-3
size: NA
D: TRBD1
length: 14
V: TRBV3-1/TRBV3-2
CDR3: CASSRTGRKDTIYF
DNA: TGTGCCAGCAGCCGGACAGGCAGGAAAGACACCATATATTTT

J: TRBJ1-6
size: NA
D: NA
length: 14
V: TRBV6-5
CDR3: CASQGQSHNSPLHF
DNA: TGTGCCAGCCAAGGACAGAGCCATAATTCACCCCTCCACTTT

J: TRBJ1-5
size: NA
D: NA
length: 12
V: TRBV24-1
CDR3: CATSDGGQPQHF
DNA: TGTGCCACCAGTGATGGGGGTCAGCCCCAGCATTTT

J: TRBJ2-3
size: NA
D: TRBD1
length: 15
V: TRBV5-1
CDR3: CASSPTGQDTDTQYF
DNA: TGCGCCAGCAGCCCTACCGGACAGGACACAGATACGCAGTATTTT

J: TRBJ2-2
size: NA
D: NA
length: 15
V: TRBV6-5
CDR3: CASSSSQALTGELFF
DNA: TGTGCCAGCAGTTCAAGCCAGGCCCTCACCGGGGAGCTGTTTTTT

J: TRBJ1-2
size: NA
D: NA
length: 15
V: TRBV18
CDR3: CASSPPGGFDYGYTF
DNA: TGTGCCAGCTCACCACCGGGGGGCTTCGACTATGGCTACACCTTC

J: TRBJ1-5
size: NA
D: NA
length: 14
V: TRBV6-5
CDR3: CASSRPGGNQPQHF
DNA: TGTGCCAGCAGTCGCCCAGGGGGCAATCAGCCCCAGCATTTT

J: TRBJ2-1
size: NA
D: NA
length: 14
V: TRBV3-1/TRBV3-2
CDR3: CASSQGWHGNEQFF
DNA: TGTGCCAGCAGCCAAGGCTGGCACGGTAATGAGCAGTTCTTC

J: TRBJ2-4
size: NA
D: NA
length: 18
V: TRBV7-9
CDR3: CASSLAASREGAKNIQYF
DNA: TGTGCCAGCAGCTTGGCCGCTAGTCGGGAAGGTGCCAAAAACATTCAGTACTTC

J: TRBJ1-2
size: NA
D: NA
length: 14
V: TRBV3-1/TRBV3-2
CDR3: CASSQGVSYYGYTF
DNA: TGTGCCAGCAGCCAAGGGGTCAGTTACTATGGCTACACCTTC

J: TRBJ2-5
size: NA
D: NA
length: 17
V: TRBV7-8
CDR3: CASSPIIMGARQETQYF
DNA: TGTGCCAGCAGCCCCATTATAATGGGGGCCCGACAAGAGACCCAGTACTTC

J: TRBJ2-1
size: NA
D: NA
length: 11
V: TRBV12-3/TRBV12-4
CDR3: CASSSRLGQFF
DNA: TGTGCCAGCAGTTCGAGGCTCGGGCAGTTCTTC

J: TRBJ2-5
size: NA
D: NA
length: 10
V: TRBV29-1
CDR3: CSVTSETQYF
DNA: TGCAGCGTAACCAGCGAGACCCAGTACTTC

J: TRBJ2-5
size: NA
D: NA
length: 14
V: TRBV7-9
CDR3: CASSLAGGRETQYF
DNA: TGTGCCAGCAGCTTAGCCGGGGGTCGGGAGACCCAGTACTTC

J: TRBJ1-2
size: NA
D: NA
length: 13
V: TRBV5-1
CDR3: CASSPDGNYGYTF
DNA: TGCGCCAGCAGCCCGGACGGTAACTATGGCTACACCTTC

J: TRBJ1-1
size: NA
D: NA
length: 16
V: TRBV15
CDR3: CATSRDKGVGNTEAFF
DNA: TGTGCCACCAGCAGAGATAAAGGGGTCGGGAACACTGAAGCTTTCTTT

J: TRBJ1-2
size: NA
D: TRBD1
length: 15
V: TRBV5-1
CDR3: CASSLWTGTGYGYTF
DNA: TGCGCCAGCAGTCTCTGGACAGGGACGGGCTATGGCTACACCTTC

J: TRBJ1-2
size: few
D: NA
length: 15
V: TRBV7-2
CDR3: CASSLAPTEPFGYTF
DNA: TGTGCCAGCAGCTTAGCCCCGACAGAGCCCTTTGGCTACACCTTC

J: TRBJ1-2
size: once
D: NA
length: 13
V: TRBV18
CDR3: CASSPTGDYGYTF
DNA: TGTGCCAGCTCACCGACAGGAGACTATGGCTACACCTTC

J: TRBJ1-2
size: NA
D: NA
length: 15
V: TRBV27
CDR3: CASSLLGTQVDGYTF
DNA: TGTGCCAGCAGTCTCTTGGGGACACAAGTCGATGGCTACACCTTC

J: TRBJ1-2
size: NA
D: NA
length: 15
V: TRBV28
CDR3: CASSSPGRGGDGYTF
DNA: TGTGCCAGCAGTTCCCCCGGGAGGGGGGGGGATGGCTACACCTTC

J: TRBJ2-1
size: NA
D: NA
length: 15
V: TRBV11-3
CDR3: CASSSDAGSSREQFF
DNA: TGTGCCAGCAGCTCCGACGCCGGGTCCTCGAGAGAGCAGTTCTTC

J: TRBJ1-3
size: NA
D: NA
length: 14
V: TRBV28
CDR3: CASSNRTLANTIYF
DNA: TGTGCCAGCAGTAACCGGACACTGGCGAACACCATATATTTT

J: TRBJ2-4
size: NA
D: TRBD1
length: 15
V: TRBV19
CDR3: CASEHRGLAKNIQYF
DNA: TGTGCCAGTGAGCACAGGGGATTAGCCAAAAACATTCAGTACTTC

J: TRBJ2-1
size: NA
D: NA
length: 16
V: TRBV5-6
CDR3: CASSLDGAGTYNEQFF
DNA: TGTGCCAGCAGCTTGGACGGGGCCGGCACCTACAATGAGCAGTTCTTC